This T cell receptor (beta chain) was recorded in a study of T cell clonality in common variable immunodeficiency. Findings and caveats of the study: CVID subjects had higher TCRbeta clonality than healthy controls, most marked in about a third.

Sequencing used immunoSEQ multiplex PCR; TCRdb keeps in-frame clones, though not all of them. The sample has about 64,000 clones, none seen only once; the top ten hold about 1.8%. This clone was recorded at least ten times. Its specificity is unknown. The CDR3 end falls 3 residues outside the read, so it is completed with the germline J gene. The V gene's germline CDR1 is SGHVS and CDR2 FNYEAQ. This CDR3 comprises 17 residues. J gave up 4 bases and V 5 bases, and 5 bases lay outside the gene matches. The sequence was obtained from a person aged 18 to 75 in good health. The specimen sequenced was peripheral blood mononuclear cells. The chain links TRBV7-6 to TRBJ2-2; 15 bases line up with TRBD2. The CDR3: CASSKGLAGGATGELFF. The part of the CDR3 DNA that was read is TGTGCCAGCAGCAAGGGACTAGCGGGGGGCGCCACCGGGGAG.